This T cell receptor (beta chain) was captured in a study of blood T cell repertoires in COVID-19. In the study overall: Whether acute or convalescent, the COVID-19 samples came from the United States, Italy and Spain.

Measured with immunoSEQ multiplex PCR; TCRdb has only the in-frame clones, and not every one. The sample lists a few hundred thousand clones; 89% were seen once. CDR1 and CDR2 from the germline V gene are SEHNR and FQNEAQ (reference sequence). The J segment lost 1 base and the V segment lost 5 bases, leaving 9 bases of the junction unmatched. This CDR3 is 17 amino acids long. The sequence was collected from a woman aged 60 to 75 with COVID-19, enrolled during active disease. The chain links TRBV7-9 to TRBJ1-3; 9 nucleotides align to TRBD1. Sequencing used peripheral blood. CDR3 sequence (DNA): TGTGCCAGCAGCCTAACAGGGGGCCATAGTTCTGGAAACACCATATATTTT. Translating it yields CASSLTGGHSSGNTIYF.